The next 28 T cell receptor beta chains were all read from a single sample in a study of siplizumab effects on memory and regulatory T cells. The protocol was immunoSEQ multiplex PCR, while the TCRdb copy is restricted to in-frame clones and leaves out a portion. The sample includes roughly 120,000 clones, approximately 94% of them seen just once. Material for sequencing was non-Treg CD4+ T cells sorted from blood. The origin of the receptors is a human donor in good health.

The chain uses TRBV4-2 and TRBJ2-3; 14 nucleotides line up with TRBD2. Germline trimming cut 0 bases from V and 5 bases from J; bases unmatched to any gene: 7. The CDR3 length is 18 residues. CDR1 is LGHNA and CDR2 is YNFKEQ in the germline V gene. This CDR3 is CASSQEGSGTSGRDTQYF. The CDR3 DNA reads TGTGCCAGCAGCCAAGAGGGCTCCGGGACTAGCGGGAGAGATACGCAGTATTTT.

The sample holds a few counts of this clone. The rearrangement uses TRBV19 and TRBJ2-3; D gene ambiguous. Germline CDR1 and CDR2: LNHDA and SQIVND (reference sequence). V lost 5 bases and J 6 bases, leaving 9 bases between the germline ends. This CDR3 contains 12 residues. CDR3 amino acids: CASSPGWDTQYF. The DNA of the CDR3 is TGTGCCAGTAGTCCCGGTTGGGATACGCAGTATTTT.

The CDR3 region is CASSFMGGETQYF. The DNA of the CDR3 is TGCGCCAGCAGCTTCATGGGCGGGGAGACCCAGTACTTC. The J gene is TRBJ2-5, the V gene TRBV5-1; a weak D match, TRBD2 (5 bases). The germline V gene encodes CDR1 SGHRS and CDR2 YFSETQ. The V end lost 2 bases, the J end lost 5 bases, and 10 bases lay between the germline ends. CDR3 length: 13 residues.

This clone was recorded once. The chain recombines TRBV2 with TRBJ1-2; D possibly corresponds to TRBD1 (6 bases). Between the trimmed V and J ends, which lost 6 bases and 5 bases, there was a span of 10 bases. The germline V gene has CDR1 SNHLY and CDR2 FYNNEI. The CDR3 has 12 residues. The CDR3 reads CASRPQGYGYTF. The CDR3 nucleotides are TGTGCCAGCAGACCCCAGGGGTATGGCTACACCTTC. The full variable domain, its missing parts supplied by reference TRBV2 and TRBJ1-2, is EPEVTQTPSHQVTQMGQEVILRCVPISNHLYFYWYRQILGQKVEFLVSFYNNEISEKSEIFDDQFSVERPDGSNFTLKIRSTKLEDSAMYFCASRPQGYGYTFGSGTRLTVV.

V is TRBV5-6 and J is TRBJ2-7, with 8 bases identical to TRBD1. The V and J ends lost 4 bases and 3 bases, in that order; junction bases with no gene match: 0. Germline CDR1 SGHDT, CDR2 YYEEEE. The CDR3 length is 12 residues. CDR3: CASSGQGYEQYF. CDR3 nucleotides: TGTGCCAGCAGCGGACAGGGCTACGAGCAGTACTTC.

The chain has TRBV18 and TRBJ2-2; TRBD2 agrees at 7 bases. The CDR3 consists of 16 residues. Unmatched junction bases numbered 6, after V lost 0 bases and J lost 5 bases. From germline, CDR1 is KGHSH and CDR2 LQKENI. CDR3 coding DNA: TGTGCCAGCTCACCACCGGTATTCGGGAGGACCGGGGAGCTGTTTTTT. This gives the protein CASSPPVFGRTGELFF.

The chain is built from TRBV11-1 and TRBJ2-7, with TRBD1 identical over 7 bases. Germline CDR1 is SGHAT and CDR2 is FQDESV (reference sequence). Unmatched junction bases numbered 5, after V lost 1 base and J lost 5 bases. The CDR3 length is 14 residues. The CDR3 sequence: CASSLDRGQDEQYF. Here the CDR3 DNA reads TGTGCCAGCAGCTTAGACAGGGGTCAGGACGAGCAGTACTTC.

This chain uses TRBV4-1 with TRBJ2-5, with 8 bases matching TRBD2. This CDR3 is built from 15 residues. With V trimmed by 5 bases and J by 5 bases, 10 bases remained unmatched. The germline gives CDR1 MGHRA, CDR2 YSYEKL. CDR3 in DNA: TGCGCCAGCAGCTCAGACGGGACTAGTGTGGAGACCCAGTACTTC. It translates to CASSSDGTSVETQYF.

This chain links TRBV12-5 with TRBJ1-1; D ambiguous. V gave up 5 bases and J gave up 0 bases, with 13 bases separating them. The CDR3 consists of 15 residues. Germline V gene lookup returns CDR1 LGHNT and CDR2 FRNRAP. The CDR3 sequence is CASGPSWALNTEAFF. The DNA for the CDR3 is TGTGCTAGTGGTCCTTCCTGGGCCCTGAACACTGAAGCTTTCTTT. The full variable domain, with the rest looked up from reference TRBV12-5 and TRBJ1-1, is DARVTQTPRHKVTEMGQEVTMRCQPILGHNTVFWYRQTMMQGLELLAYFRNRAPLDDSGMPKDRFSAEMPDATLATLKIQPSEPRDSAVYFCASGPSWALNTEAFFGQGTRLTVV.

The chain employs TRBV2 and TRBJ1-5, with TRBD1 identical over 9 bases. The CDR3 length is 18 residues. Trimming at V came to 4 bases and at J to 0 bases, leaving 10 bases not matched to a gene. Germline CDR1 reads SNHLY; CDR2 reads FYNNEI. CDR3 loop: CASSATGGRGYSNQPQHF. DNA for the CDR3: TGTGCCAGCAGTGCGACAGGGGGAAGAGGATATAGCAATCAGCCCCAGCATTTT.

The chain joins TRBV7-2 to TRBJ1-3, with a weak D call TRBD1 (5 bases). Germline V CDR1 and CDR2: SGHTA, FQGNSA. The germline V and J ends were trimmed by 3 bases and 0 bases, with 6 bases remaining between them. This CDR3 is 14 amino acids long. CDR3 coding DNA: TGTGCCAGCAGCTTGACAGTCTCTGGAAACACCATATATTTT. Translating it yields CASSLTVSGNTIYF. The full variable domain, rest sourced from reference TRBV7-2 and TRBJ1-3, is GAGVSQSPSNKVTEKGKDVELRCDPISGHTALYWYRQSLGQGLEFLIYFQGNSAPDKSGLPSDRFSAERTGGSVSTLTIQRTQQEDSAVYLCASSLTVSGNTIYFGEGSWLTVV.

In this sample, this clone turned up once. The J gene is TRBJ2-7, the V gene TRBV7-2; 7 nucleotides align to TRBD2. The V gene end was trimmed by 5 bases and the J gene end by 5 bases; junction bases not matched to a gene: 9. The V gene's germline CDR1 is SGHTA and CDR2 FQGNSA. The CDR3 contains 14 residues. CDR3 sequence (DNA): TGTGCCAGCAGCCCTAAGACTAGCTTCCACGAGCAGTACTTC. This translates into CASSPKTSFHEQYF.

The V gene is TRBV5-1, the J gene TRBJ1-1; 8 nucleotides align to TRBD1. The CDR3 contains 14 residues. Trimming cost V 4 bases and J 3 bases; bases outside gene matches: 5. The germline gives CDR1 SGHRS, CDR2 YFSETQ. The CDR3 sequence is CASSPDRGDTEAFF. For the CDR3, the DNA is TGCGCCAGCAGCCCAGACAGGGGCGACACTGAAGCTTTCTTT.

J is TRBJ2-2 and V is TRBV6-4, with D unresolved. Between the trimmed V and J ends, which lost 6 bases and 7 bases, there was a span of 15 bases. CDR1 and CDR2 (germline): MRHNA, SNTAGT. The CDR3 is made up of 14 amino acids. The CDR3 coding sequence is TGTGCCAGCAGACTATCTGGGCCTAGCGGGGAGCTGTTTTTT. Translated, it gives CASRLSGPSGELFF.

The chain employs TRBV6-6 and TRBJ1-5, with D maybe TRBD1 (5 bases). This CDR3 has 16 amino acids. Germline CDR1 reads MNHNY; CDR2 reads SVGAGI (reference sequence). Trimming left V 5 bases short and J 6 bases short, with 20 bases between. The CDR3 DNA sequence: TGTGCCAGCAGTACGACAGTGTGGGGTCAGGGTCAGCCCCAGCATTTT. It is translated as CASSTTVWGQGQPQHF.

The chain links TRBV5-1 to TRBJ2-1, with D tentatively TRBD1 or TRBD2 (5 bases each). This CDR3 has 14 amino acids. Germline V gene data show CDR1 as SGHRS and CDR2 as YFSETQ. The V end was cut by 0 bases, the J end by 4 bases, with 8 bases between. The CDR3: CASSLGDPYNEQFF. As DNA, the CDR3 is TGCGCCAGCAGCTTGGGGGACCCATACAATGAGCAGTTCTTC.

The chain employs TRBV25-1 and TRBJ2-7; D is ambiguous. The CDR3 has 15 residues. V was cut by 5 bases and J by 2 bases, with 16 bases left in between. Germline loops: CDR1 MGHDK, CDR2 SYGVNS. The CDR3 nucleotides read TGTGCCAGCAGTAACTCTGGCGCCTTGCCCTACGAGCAGTACTTC. This encodes CASSNSGALPYEQYF.

The rearrangement uses TRBV11-2 and TRBJ2-3; D is ambiguous. CDR3 size: 14 residues. Germline values: CDR1 SGHAT, CDR2 FQNNGV. V was shortened by 3 bases and J by 0 bases, with 7 bases between the two germline ends. CDR3 loop: CASSLDGSTDTQYF. CDR3 nucleotide sequence: TGTGCCAGCAGCTTGGACGGGAGCACAGATACGCAGTATTTT.

This chain's CDR3 is CASSFRTGELFF. The DNA for the CDR3 is TGTGCCAGCAGCTTTAGGACCGGGGAGCTGTTTTTT. The chain is built from TRBV5-6 and TRBJ2-2; D uncertain. CDR3 length equals 12 residues. Germline V gene sequence: CDR1 SGHDT, CDR2 YYEEEE. V was shortened by 2 bases and J by 5 bases, with 4 bases between the two germline ends.

This chain links TRBV10-3 with TRBJ1-1; D not certain. Trimming left V 2 bases short and J 1 base short, with 5 bases between. Germline assignment: CDR1 ENHRY and CDR2 SYGVKD. CDR3 length: 13 residues. The chain's CDR3 is CAISEERNTEAFF. In DNA, the CDR3 is TGTGCCATCAGTGAGGAACGGAACACTGAAGCTTTCTTT.

The chain joins TRBV30 to TRBJ1-6; the match to TRBD1 covers 7 bases. The CDR3 is made up of 15 amino acids. Per the germline V gene, CDR1 is GTSNPN and CDR2 is SVGIG (reference sequence). Trimming cost V 3 bases and J 6 bases; bases outside gene matches: 8. Here the CDR3 DNA reads TGTGCCTGGAGCCGGAGGGGGCTAAGTAATTCACCCCTCCACTTT. This encodes CAWSRRGLSNSPLHF.

The chain carries TRBV4-1 and TRBJ2-1, with TRBD1 as a possible D gene (6 bases). The V gene's germline CDR1 is MGHRA and CDR2 YSYEKL. This CDR3 has 16 residues. Deletions cut 6 bases from V and 4 bases from J, with 19 bases between. The CDR3 loop is CASSSGPGHRYNEQFF. The CDR3 coding sequence is TGCGCCAGCAGTTCAGGACCGGGACATAGATACAATGAGCAGTTCTTC.

The chain links TRBV6-6 to TRBJ2-3; D is unresolved. V shed 0 bases and J shed 0 bases, with 10 bases lying between them. The germline V gene encodes CDR1 MNHNY and CDR2 SVGAGI (reference sequence). The CDR3 runs 16 residues. Written as DNA, the CDR3 is TGTGCCAGCAGTTACTCTCGCGGCATTAGCACAGATACGCAGTATTTT. Encoded protein: CASSYSRGISTDTQYF.

The chain uses TRBV28 and TRBJ1-1; 9 nucleotides agree with TRBD1. V trimming: 4 bases; J trimming: 7 bases; junction bases outside the gene matches: 7. The CDR3 sequence is 14 residues long. In germline, CDR1 is MDHEN, CDR2 SYDVKM. The CDR3 loop is CASSSPQGAIEAFF. CDR3 nucleotide sequence: TGTGCCAGCAGTTCCCCACAGGGGGCGATTGAAGCTTTCTTT. Complete variable domain (other parts from reference TRBV28 and TRBJ1-1): DVKVTQSSRYLVKRTGEKVFLECVQDMDHENMFWYRQDPGLGLRLIYFSYDVKMKEKGDIPEGYSVSREKKERFSLILESASTNQTSMYLCASSSPQGAIEAFFGQGTRLTVV.

In this sample, this clone turned up a few times. The genes are TRBV2 and TRBJ1-2; D unresolved. Germline V lookup: CDR1 SNHLY, CDR2 FYNNEI. Trimming removed 7 bases from V and 4 bases from J, with 13 bases in between. The CDR3 is 13 amino acids. The DNA of the CDR3 is TGTGCCAGCATATCCGGGGTACTCTATGGCTACACCTTC. This gives the protein CASISGVLYGYTF. The complete variable domain, with remaining parts taken from reference TRBV2 and TRBJ1-2, reads EPEVTQTPSHQVTQMGQEVILRCVPISNHLYFYWYRQILGQKVEFLVSFYNNEISEKSEIFDDQFSVERPDGSNFTLKIRSTKLEDSAMYFCASISGVLYGYTFGSGTRLTVV.

The V call is TRBV4-1, the J call TRBJ2-1; D might be TRBD1 (6 bases). Trimming removed 7 bases at V and 3 bases at J, with 10 bases between. Per germline, CDR1 MGHRA and CDR2 YSYEKL. The length of the CDR3 is 13 residues. The CDR3 DNA follows: TGCGCCAGCAAAGGGACAAACTACAATGAGCAGTTCTTC. It codes for CASKGTNYNEQFF.

The chain uses TRBV5-1 and TRBJ2-5; D is possibly TRBD1 or TRBD2 (5 bases each). The CDR3 is made up of 12 amino acids. V was cut by 4 bases and J by 5 bases, with 9 bases left in between. The V gene's germline CDR1 is SGHRS and CDR2 YFSETQ. CDR3 in amino acids: CASSPGTETQYF. The DNA of the CDR3 is TGCGCCAGCAGCCCGGGGACGGAGACCCAGTACTTC.

This rearrangement joins TRBV5-6 to TRBJ2-5, with D possibly being TRBD1 or TRBD2 (5 bases each). Germline CDR1 and CDR2: SGHDT and YYEEEE. Trimming shortened V by 2 bases and J by 1 base, and 6 bases separated the two germline ends. The CDR3 has 13 residues. The CDR3 nucleotides read TGTGCCAGCAGCTTCGGGACCCAAGAGACCCAGTACTTC. Its translation is CASSFGTQETQYF.